These 24 T cell receptor beta chains were sequenced from one sample in a study of control samples from healthy donors and cancer patients. Assay used: immunoSEQ multiplex PCR; TCRdb lists only in-frame clones, some missing. The data show under 200,000 clones, with around 90% seen just once and 0.68% held by the top ten. Sequencing input: blood. These receptors were obtained from a woman aged 25 to 39 in good health.

This clone was detected only once. V and J are TRBV28 and TRBJ2-1, with D uncertain. The CDR3 is 14 residues long. Germline CDR1 reads MDHEN; CDR2 reads SYDVKM. V was trimmed by 6 bases and J by 6 bases, leaving 15 bases between them. The CDR3 here is CASSMVGNGNEQFF. CDR3 nucleotides: TGTGCCAGCAGCATGGTGGGGAACGGCAATGAGCAGTTCTTC.

V is TRBV19 and J is TRBJ1-2; the D gene is possibly TRBD1 (6 bases). The CDR3 is 15 residues long. In germline, CDR1 is LNHDA, CDR2 SQIVND (reference sequence). The ends were cut back, 3 bases at V and 4 bases at J, with 15 bases in the middle. The CDR3 reads CASSISRGPGYGYTF. CDR3 nucleotides: TGTGCCAGTAGTATTTCCCGGGGGCCGGGCTATGGCTACACCTTC. Full variable domain (missing parts from reference TRBV19 and TRBJ1-2): DGGITQSPKYLFRKEGQNVTLSCEQNLNHDAMYWYRQDPGQGLRLIYYSQIVNDFQKGDIAEGYSVSREKKESFPLTVTSAQKNPTAFYLCASSISRGPGYGYTFGSGTRLTVV.

This chain links TRBV4-3 with TRBJ2-7; weak D call: TRBD2 (6 bases). This CDR3 comprises 15 residues. Germline assignment: CDR1 LGHNA and CDR2 YSLEER. Trimming removed 4 bases at V and 2 bases at J, with 15 bases between. CDR3 in DNA: TGCGCCAGCAGCCTCTATAGCGGAGAACCCTACGAGCAGTACTTC. Protein: CASSLYSGEPYEQYF.

The V gene is TRBV5-4, the J gene TRBJ2-5; D perhaps matches TRBD2 (6 bases). The V end lost 0 bases, the J end lost 3 bases, and 9 bases lay between the germline ends. The CDR3 runs 14 residues. Germline CDR1 is SGHNT and CDR2 is YYREEE (reference sequence). The CDR3 nucleotides read TGTGCCAGCAGCTTGGATTGGGAGGAAGAGACCCAGTACTTC. Translation: CASSLDWEEETQYF.

This clone was counted once. The J gene is TRBJ2-2, the V gene TRBV3-1 (or the pseudogene TRBV3-2); TRBD2 matches at 10 bases. V shed 5 bases and J 5 bases; nucleotides not matched to a gene: 5. This CDR3 is 15 amino acids long. Germline V CDR1 and CDR2: LGHDT, YNNKEL (reference sequence). The CDR3 DNA follows: TGTGCCAGCAGCTGGGGACTAGCGAGTACCGGGGAGCTGTTTTTT. It codes for CASSWGLASTGELFF.

The rearrangement uses TRBV7-8 and TRBJ1-4; TRBD1 matches at 7 bases. The CDR3 covers 14 residues. Germline CDR1 reads SGHVS; CDR2 reads FQNEAQ. As DNA, the CDR3 is TGTACAGTGACAGGGAGAAGGACTAATGAAAAACTGTTTTTT. It is translated as CTVTGRRTNEKLFF.

CDR3 in DNA: TGTGCCAGCAGCCCCTCTTCTGGGACTAGCGGGAGCCCCTACAATGAGCAGTTCTTC. Its translation is CASSPSSGTSGSPYNEQFF. The V call is TRBV5-5, the J call TRBJ2-1; 14 bases are shared with TRBD2. After removal of 4 bases from V and 2 bases from J, the junction contained 11 bases not matched to a gene. The germline CDR1 and CDR2 sequences are SGHKS and YYEKEE (reference sequence). The CDR3 spans 19 residues.

J is TRBJ2-3 and V is TRBV6-5; D may be TRBD1 (6 bases). The V end lost 5 bases, the J end lost 6 bases, and 18 bases lay between the germline ends. This CDR3 comprises 15 residues. Germline V gene lookup returns CDR1 MNHEY and CDR2 SVGAGI. The CDR3 is CASSPRDTLTDTQYF. DNA of the CDR3: TGTGCCAGCAGTCCCCGGGACACACTAACGGATACGCAGTATTTT.

V is TRBV11-2 and J is TRBJ1-2, with TRBD1 matching 9 bases. Germline trimming cut 5 bases from V and 4 bases from J; bases unmatched to any gene: 5. Germline assignment: CDR1 SGHAT and CDR2 FQNNGV. The CDR3 is made up of 14 amino acids. Here the CDR3 reads CASSLLQGAYGYTF. The CDR3 DNA sequence: TGTGCCAGCAGCCTATTACAGGGGGCCTATGGCTACACCTTC.

The gene calls are TRBV30 and TRBJ1-5; the D gene is possibly TRBD1 (5 bases). There are 13 residues in the CDR3. The V gene lost 5 bases and the J gene lost 7 bases, with 15 bases spanning the gap. From germline, CDR1 is GTSNPN and CDR2 SVGIG (reference sequence). In nucleotides, the CDR3 is TGTGCCTGGGGGCCAGACCGGGGCCAGCCCCAGCATTTT. Translation: CAWGPDRGQPQHF.

Only one count was recorded for this clone. The V gene is TRBV19, the J gene TRBJ2-5, with unresolved D. CDR1 LNHDA and CDR2 SQIVND come from the germline V gene (reference sequence). CDR3 length equals 15 residues. Between the trimmed V and J ends, which lost 2 bases and 1 base, there was a span of 11 bases. CDR3 bases: TGTGCCAGTAGTATAATCCCGACAACCCAAGAGACCCAGTACTTC. It specifies CASSIIPTTQETQYF. Complete variable domain (other parts from reference TRBV19 and TRBJ2-5): DGGITQSPKYLFRKEGQNVTLSCEQNLNHDAMYWYRQDPGQGLRLIYYSQIVNDFQKGDIAEGYSVSREKKESFPLTVTSAQKNPTAFYLCASSIIPTTQETQYFGPGTRLLVL.

The V gene is TRBV5-4, the J gene TRBJ1-2; the match to TRBD1 covers 9 bases. Trimming at V came to 2 bases and at J to 4 bases, leaving 3 bases not matched to a gene. CDR3 length: 14 residues. Looked up from germline, CDR1 is SGHNT and CDR2 is YYREEE (reference sequence). CDR3 DNA sequence: TGTGCCAGCAGCTTAAAGGGACAGGGCTATGGCTACACCTTC. This translates into CASSLKGQGYGYTF.

The chain joins TRBV4-2 to TRBJ1-5, with D perhaps matching TRBD1 (5 bases). The CDR3 extends over 15 amino acids. Germline loops: CDR1 LGHNA, CDR2 YNFKEQ. Trimming stripped 0 bases from V and 2 bases from J, with 8 bases between. The CDR3 coding sequence is TGTGCCAGCAGCCAAGAGTTCAGGGGCAATCAGCCCCAGCATTTT. Translation gives CASSQEFRGNQPQHF.

This chain joins TRBV2 and TRBJ1-1; D is unresolved. This CDR3 comprises 11 residues. Trimming shortened V by 8 bases and J by 2 bases, and 6 bases separated the two germline ends. Germline assignment: CDR1 SNHLY and CDR2 FYNNEI. The CDR3 reads CASYSNTEAFF. The CDR3, as DNA: TGTGCCAGCTATAGTAACACTGAAGCTTTCTTT.

The chain joins TRBV6-2 or TRBV6-3 to TRBJ2-1; D is unclear. Trimming removed 0 bases at V and 4 bases at J, with 7 bases between. The CDR3 loop spans 14 amino acids. Germline loops: CDR1 MNHEY, CDR2 SVGEGT. CDR3 nucleotides: TGTGCCAGCAGTTACTCAGGAGAATACAATGAGCAGTTCTTC. The encoded protein is CASSYSGEYNEQFF.

The V call is TRBV10-3, the J call TRBJ1-4; perhaps TRBD1 as D (6 bases). Trimming removed 8 bases at V and 0 bases at J, with 25 bases between. Germline CDR1 ENHRY, CDR2 SYGVKD. The CDR3 spans 19 residues. The CDR3 loop is CAIPPAPRGQAATNEKLFF. CDR3 nucleotide sequence: TGTGCCATCCCCCCCGCGCCCAGGGGTCAGGCCGCAACTAATGAAAAACTGTTTTTT.

The rearrangement links TRBV3-1 (or the pseudogene TRBV3-2) to TRBJ1-1; the D is unclear. CDR1 is LGHDT and CDR2 is YNNKEL in the germline V gene (reference sequence). The CDR3 has 13 residues. Trimming left V 1 base short and J 4 bases short, with 7 bases between. CDR3 DNA sequence: TGTGCCAGCAGCCAAGGAGTGGGCACTGAAGCTTTCTTT. Translation: CASSQGVGTEAFF.

The chain uses TRBV30 and TRBJ1-5, with TRBD1 as a possible D gene (6 bases). The CDR3 runs to 14 residues. The V and J ends lost 4 bases and 1 base respectively, with 11 bases between them. The germline CDR1 and CDR2 sequences are GTSNPN and SVGIG (reference sequence). CDR3 region: CAWTGVGSNQPQHF. The CDR3 DNA sequence: TGTGCCTGGACAGGGGTGGGGAGCAATCAGCCCCAGCATTTT.

The chain recombines TRBV28 with TRBJ1-3; D is undetermined. The ends were cut back, 6 bases at V and 0 bases at J, with 9 bases in the middle. The CDR3 is 14 amino acids. Germline CDR1 MDHEN, CDR2 SYDVKM. CDR3 loop: CASRVTISGNTIYF. The CDR3 region has the DNA TGTGCCAGCAGGGTCACAATCTCTGGAAACACCATATATTTT.

This clone occurred a few times. The V call is TRBV7-6, the J call TRBJ2-7; D is uncertain. The CDR3 extends over 16 amino acids. From germline, CDR1 is SGHVS and CDR2 FNYEAQ. The V end was cut by 0 bases, the J end by 3 bases, with 15 bases between. CDR3 sequence (DNA): TGTGCCAGCAGCTTAGCGGTCGGTGACCCACGCTACGAGCAGTACTTC. It encodes CASSLAVGDPRYEQYF. The full variable domain, its missing parts supplied by reference TRBV7-6 and TRBJ2-7, is GAGVSQSPRYKVTKRGQDVALRCDPISGHVSLYWYRQALGQGPEFLTYFNYEAQQDKSGLPNDRFSAERPEGSISTLTIQRTEQRDSAMYRCASSLAVGDPRYEQYFGPGTRLTVT.

The V call is TRBV19, the J call TRBJ1-5; no clear D. The ends were cut back, 3 bases at V and 7 bases at J, with 7 bases in the middle. This CDR3 contains 12 residues. CDR1 and CDR2 (germline): LNHDA, SQIVND (reference sequence). The CDR3 region is CASSIGWQPQHF. In DNA form, the CDR3 reads TGTGCCAGTAGTATCGGATGGCAGCCCCAGCATTTT.

The chain has TRBV6-6 and TRBJ2-7; 10 bases fit TRBD1. The CDR3 extends over 14 amino acids. With V trimmed by 6 bases and J by 4 bases, 6 bases remained unmatched. Germline CDR1 MNHNY, CDR2 SVGAGI (reference sequence). In nucleotides, the CDR3 is TGTGCCAGCAGACCGGACAGGGGGGTGTACGAGCAGTACTTC. Its protein product is CASRPDRGVYEQYF.

The V gene is TRBV7-9, the J gene TRBJ2-2; 8 positions match TRBD1. The CDR3 loop spans 15 amino acids. The germline CDR1 and CDR2 sequences are SEHNR and FQNEAQ (reference sequence). With V trimmed by 5 bases and J by 7 bases, 9 bases remained unmatched. The CDR3: CASSPPDREVGELFF. For the CDR3, the DNA is TGTGCCAGCAGCCCGCCGGACAGGGAAGTCGGGGAGCTGTTTTTT.

V gene TRBV14 combines with J gene TRBJ1-4; tentatively, D is TRBD1 (5 bases). V gave up 4 bases and J gave up 7 bases, with 28 bases separating them. The CDR3 extends over 19 amino acids. CDR1 is SGHDN, CDR2 FVKESK, per germline. CDR3 bases: TGTGCCAGCAGCCTTATTCTCGACAGTTTCTCGGCTGTAGGTGAAAAACTGTTTTTT. This codes for CASSLILDSFSAVGEKLFF.